The rows below give T cell receptor beta chains drawn from one sample of a study of T cells in narcolepsy. Sequenced by immunoSEQ multiplex PCR; TCRdb stores in-frame clones only, minus some. Of over 25,000 clones in the sample, roughly 88% were seen once. Material: CD45RA- memory CD4+ T cells from PBMCs. The receptors were sampled from a human donor with narcolepsy. The CDR3 runs from the conserved cysteine through the conserved F or W. D genes are given only for firm matches. Clone size is stated in some rows and not others, as once, few, many or a class when expanded.

j_gene: TRBJ2-7
abundance: .
d_gene: TRBD2
v_gene: TRBV6-5
CDR3nt: TGTGCCAGCAGTCGAGCAGCGGGAGGCACCTACGAGCAGTACTTC
CDR3aa: CASSRAAGGTYEQYF

j_gene: TRBJ1-6
abundance: .
d_gene: .
v_gene: TRBV6-4
CDR3nt: TGTGCCAGCAGTGACTCGGGGGGGACACCCCTCCACTTT
CDR3aa: CASSDSGGTPLHF

j_gene: TRBJ2-7
abundance: .
d_gene: TRBD2
v_gene: TRBV5-5
CDR3nt: TGTGCCAGCAGCTTGGCGCTAGCGGTAGACGAGCAGTACTTC
CDR3aa: CASSLALAVDEQYF

j_gene: TRBJ1-4
abundance: .
d_gene: .
v_gene: TRBV30
CDR3nt: TGTGCCTGGAGGGCCCGGAATGAAAAACTGTTTTTT
CDR3aa: CAWRARNEKLFF

j_gene: TRBJ2-5
abundance: .
d_gene: .
v_gene: TRBV18
CDR3nt: TGTGCCAGCTCATTACAGGGAATTGGAGAGACCCAGTACTTC
CDR3aa: CASSLQGIGETQYF

j_gene: TRBJ2-5
abundance: .
d_gene: .
v_gene: TRBV5-1
CDR3nt: TGCGCCAGCAGCTATAGCGGTCAAGAGACCCAGTACTTC
CDR3aa: CASSYSGQETQYF

j_gene: TRBJ2-7
abundance: .
d_gene: TRBD2
v_gene: TRBV27
CDR3nt: TGTGCCAGCAGTTTATGGTTTTCTAGCGGGAGTAAATCCTACGAGCAGTACTTC
CDR3aa: CASSLWFSSGSKSYEQYF

j_gene: TRBJ1-1
abundance: .
d_gene: .
v_gene: TRBV5-1
CDR3nt: TGCGCCAGCAGCTTCAGTAGGGGAGCTGAAGCTTTCTTT
CDR3aa: CASSFSRGAEAFF

j_gene: TRBJ2-7
abundance: .
d_gene: .
v_gene: TRBV28
CDR3nt: TGTGCCAGCAGTTTACGCCGACCTGCCGGGGGAGAGCAGTACTTC
CDR3aa: CASSLRRPAGGEQYF

j_gene: TRBJ1-6
abundance: .
d_gene: .
v_gene: TRBV11-2
CDR3nt: TGTGCCAGCAGCTTTACGGGACGGGCCGATTCACCCCTCCACTTT
CDR3aa: CASSFTGRADSPLHF

j_gene: TRBJ1-5
abundance: .
d_gene: .
v_gene: TRBV7-2
CDR3nt: TGTGCCAGCAGCGGGAGGGATCAGCCCCAGCATTTT
CDR3aa: CASSGRDQPQHF

j_gene: TRBJ2-1
abundance: once
d_gene: .
v_gene: TRBV6-5
CDR3nt: TGTGCCAGCAGTTACGGGCTAGCTGGCCACAATGAGCAGTTCTTC
CDR3aa: CASSYGLAGHNEQFF

j_gene: TRBJ2-5
abundance: once
d_gene: TRBD2
v_gene: TRBV5-4
CDR3nt: TGTGCCAGCAACCAATATGGGGCGGGAGCTACCCAGTACTTC
CDR3aa: CASNQYGAGATQYF

j_gene: TRBJ1-1
abundance: .
d_gene: .
v_gene: TRBV6-5
CDR3nt: TGTGCCAGCAGTTACTTGGGGGGCACTGAAGCTTTCTTT
CDR3aa: CASSYLGGTEAFF

j_gene: TRBJ2-3
abundance: .
d_gene: TRBD2
v_gene: TRBV4-2
CDR3nt: TGTGCCAGCAGCCCAGAGCGGGGGCGCACAGATACGCAGTATTTT
CDR3aa: CASSPERGRTDTQYF

j_gene: TRBJ2-7
abundance: .
d_gene: .
v_gene: TRBV4-1
CDR3nt: TGCGCCAGCAGCCAAGGTGGGCCCGACTACGAGCAGTACTTC
CDR3aa: CASSQGGPDYEQYF

j_gene: TRBJ2-3
abundance: .
d_gene: TRBD2
v_gene: TRBV27
CDR3nt: TGTGCCAGCAGTTTGACTAGCGGGGGGGCAGATACGCAGTATTTT
CDR3aa: CASSLTSGGADTQYF

j_gene: TRBJ2-1
abundance: few
d_gene: TRBD1
v_gene: TRBV2
CDR3nt: TGTGCCAGCATGCTGGGACAGGGAACTTACAATGAGCAGTTCTTC
CDR3aa: CASMLGQGTYNEQFF

j_gene: TRBJ1-2
abundance: once
d_gene: .
v_gene: TRBV14
CDR3nt: TGTGCCAGCAGTCCCAAGGCAGGGAGTGGCTACACCTTC
CDR3aa: CASSPKAGSGYTF

j_gene: TRBJ2-5
abundance: once
d_gene: .
v_gene: TRBV7-9
CDR3nt: TGTGCCAGCAGCTTGATGGGGGGAAGGGGACAAGAGACCCAGTACTTC
CDR3aa: CASSLMGGRGQETQYF

j_gene: TRBJ2-7
abundance: .
d_gene: .
v_gene: TRBV7-8
CDR3nt: TGTGCCAGCAGCTTAGGGAGATCCACCTACGAGCAGTACTTC
CDR3aa: CASSLGRSTYEQYF

j_gene: TRBJ1-2
abundance: .
d_gene: .
v_gene: TRBV28
CDR3nt: TGTGCCAGCAGTTCAGATTTACTTAACAGGGTTTATGGCTACACCTTC
CDR3aa: CASSSDLLNRVYGYTF

j_gene: TRBJ1-1
abundance: .
d_gene: .
v_gene: TRBV7-9
CDR3nt: TGTGCCAGCAGCCAAGGGGCGTCGGGGGCTTTCTTT
CDR3aa: CASSQGASGAFF

j_gene: TRBJ2-2
abundance: .
d_gene: TRBD2
v_gene: TRBV7-8
CDR3nt: TGTGCCAGCAGCTCGGGCAGCGGGAGTAGCGGGGAGCTGTTTTTT
CDR3aa: CASSSGSGSSGELFF

j_gene: TRBJ2-5
abundance: once
d_gene: .
v_gene: TRBV6-5
CDR3nt: TGTGCCACTGGGGTTGAGACCCAGTACTTC
CDR3aa: CATGVETQYF

j_gene: TRBJ2-3
abundance: .
d_gene: .
v_gene: TRBV4-2
CDR3nt: TGTGCCAGCAGCCAAGTAGTCGCGGGGTCGGTAGATACGCAGTATTTT
CDR3aa: CASSQVVAGSVDTQYF

j_gene: TRBJ2-1
abundance: .
d_gene: TRBD2
v_gene: TRBV2
CDR3nt: TGTGCCAGCAGTCCAACCCCGGGACTAGCGGGAGGAAAGCAGTTCTTC
CDR3aa: CASSPTPGLAGGKQFF

j_gene: TRBJ1-2
abundance: .
d_gene: TRBD1
v_gene: TRBV7-9
CDR3nt: TGTGCCAGCAGCCCTCTAGACAGGGACTATGGCTACACCTTC
CDR3aa: CASSPLDRDYGYTF

j_gene: TRBJ2-3
abundance: .
d_gene: .
v_gene: TRBV28
CDR3nt: TGTGCCAGCACCCAGGGTTGGGGGCGGGCGGAGACAGATACGCAGTATTTT
CDR3aa: CASTQGWGRAETDTQYF

j_gene: TRBJ2-7
abundance: .
d_gene: .
v_gene: TRBV28
CDR3nt: TGTGCCAGCAGTTTGGCAAGCCCCTACGAGCAGTACTTC
CDR3aa: CASSLASPYEQYF

j_gene: TRBJ2-2
abundance: few
d_gene: .
v_gene: TRBV14
CDR3nt: TGTGCCAGCAGCCAGACGGTTAAAACCGGGGAGCTGTTTTTT
CDR3aa: CASSQTVKTGELFF

j_gene: TRBJ2-3
abundance: few
d_gene: TRBD1
v_gene: TRBV19
CDR3nt: TGTGCCAGTAGTTCCGGTGGGGACAGGGGGCAATATACGCAGTATTTT
CDR3aa: CASSSGGDRGQYTQYF

j_gene: TRBJ2-1
abundance: .
d_gene: TRBD2
v_gene: TRBV6-4
CDR3nt: TGTGCCAGCAGTGAGCGGGGGAGAACCTACAATGAGCAGTTCTTC
CDR3aa: CASSERGRTYNEQFF

j_gene: TRBJ2-5
abundance: once
d_gene: .
v_gene: TRBV5-6
CDR3nt: TGTGCCAGCAGCTCCGACACCGAAGAGACCCAGTACTTC
CDR3aa: CASSSDTEETQYF

j_gene: TRBJ1-1
abundance: .
d_gene: .
v_gene: TRBV5-4
CDR3nt: TGTGCCAGCAGCCGAGACACCCGGAACACTGAAGCTTTCTTT
CDR3aa: CASSRDTRNTEAFF

j_gene: TRBJ2-1
abundance: .
d_gene: .
v_gene: TRBV5-1
CDR3nt: TGCGCCAGCAGCTACGCGACCGATGAGCAGTTCTTC
CDR3aa: CASSYATDEQFF

j_gene: TRBJ2-1
abundance: .
d_gene: TRBD2
v_gene: TRBV5-5
CDR3nt: TGTGCCAGCAGCTTGTACGCGGCTAGCGGGGGGGCTGGTGAGCAGTTCTTC
CDR3aa: CASSLYAASGGAGEQFF

j_gene: TRBJ1-2
abundance: few
d_gene: .
v_gene: TRBV6-1
CDR3nt: TGTGCCAGCAATCAAGGGAACTATGGCTACACCTTC
CDR3aa: CASNQGNYGYTF

j_gene: TRBJ2-1
abundance: .
d_gene: TRBD1
v_gene: TRBV2
CDR3nt: TGTGCCAGCAAAGGTTCCTGGGACAGGGAAAGGGGTGAGCAGTTCTTC
CDR3aa: CASKGSWDRERGEQFF

j_gene: TRBJ2-7
abundance: .
d_gene: TRBD1
v_gene: TRBV6-6
CDR3nt: TGTGCCAGCAGTTACCGCGGACAGGGAACCTACGAGCAGTACTTC
CDR3aa: CASSYRGQGTYEQYF